A single sample gave rise to the 31 T cell receptor beta chains below, sequenced in a study of identical twins. TCRdb analysed the 5' RACE reads with MiXCR anew, one entry per CDR3 protein. The sample yields about 240,000 distinct CDR3 sequences, about 11% seen once. The material sequenced was memory T cells sorted from blood. The origin of the receptors is a man aged 45-60 years in good health.

The gene calls are TRBV4-3 and TRBJ1-4; TRBD1 is a possible D gene (5 bases). Germline lookup yields CDR1 LGHNA and CDR2 YSLEER. The CDR3 has 16 residues. V was pared by 1 base and J by 8 bases, with 17 bases between. This CDR3 reads CASSQGLGARYEKLFF. CDR3 nucleotide sequence: TGCGCCAGCAGCCAAGGCCTTGGGGCGCGTTACGAAAAACTGTTTTTT.

This clonotype was seen a few times. The chain has TRBV9 and TRBJ1-1; 7 bases align to TRBD1. The CDR3 length is 15 residues. The V and J ends lost 0 bases and 4 bases, in that order; junction bases with no gene match: 6. The V gene's germline CDR1 is SGDLS and CDR2 YYNGEE. CDR3 DNA: TGTGCCAGCAGCGTAGTCAGGGGGGGTAGCACTGAAGCTTTCTTT. Protein sequence: CASSVVRGGSTEAFF.

This clonotype was seen many times. The rearrangement uses TRBV2 and TRBJ2-6; the D gene could be TRBD1 or TRBD2 (5 bases each). The CDR3 extends over 15 amino acids. Germline CDR1 SNHLY, CDR2 FYNNEI. The V and J ends lost 7 bases and 0 bases respectively, with 10 bases between them. The CDR3 loop reads CASKLGPSGANVLTF. The CDR3 DNA is TGTGCCAGCAAGCTGGGACCCTCTGGGGCCAACGTCCTGACTTTC.

The V call is TRBV7-8, the J call TRBJ2-3; D is possibly TRBD1 or TRBD2 (5 bases each). The V gene's germline CDR1 is SGHVS and CDR2 FQNEAQ. This CDR3 has 14 residues. V was pared by 3 bases and J by 4 bases, with 11 bases between. CDR3 amino acids: CASSFVLGADTQYF. Here the CDR3 DNA reads TGTGCCAGCAGCTTTGTTTTGGGGGCAGATACGCAGTATTTT.

Many counts were recorded for this clonotype. The V gene is TRBV7-2, the J gene TRBJ1-2, with D hard to call. Germline lookup yields CDR1 SGHTA and CDR2 FQGNSA. V gave up 1 base and J gave up 4 bases, with 7 bases separating them. The CDR3 length is 13 residues. The CDR3 nucleotides read TGTGCCAGCAGCTTAGGGATCCGCTATGGCTACACCTTC. The encoded protein is CASSLGIRYGYTF. Combining the CDR3 with reference TRBV7-2 and TRBJ1-2 gives the whole variable domain GAGVSQSPSNKVTEKGKDVELRCDPISGHTALYWYRQSLGQGLEFLIYFQGNSAPDKSGLPSDRFSAERTGGSVSTLTIQRTQQEDSAVYLCASSLGIRYGYTFGSGTRLTVV.

This clonotype came up many times. This CDR3 reads CASSPSAGGPPFDEQFF. DNA of the CDR3: TGTGCCAGCAGCCCCTCAGCGGGAGGGCCTCCTTTCGATGAGCAGTTCTTC. The chain links TRBV7-3 to TRBJ2-1, with 10 bases fitting TRBD2. Losses at the gene ends were 5 bases for V and 8 bases for J; bases not matched to a gene: 15. Germline V lookup: CDR1 SGHTA, CDR2 FQGTGA. The CDR3 is 17 amino acids. Combining the CDR3 with reference TRBV7-3 and TRBJ2-1 gives the whole variable domain GAGVSQTPSNKVTEKGKYVELRCDPISGHTALYWYRQSLGQGPEFLIYFQGTGAADDSGLPNDRFFAVRPEGSVSTLKIQRTERGDSAVYLCASSPSAGGPPFDEQFFGPGTRLTVL.

This chain joins TRBV12-3 or TRBV12-4 and TRBJ2-1; TRBD2 is a possible D gene (6 bases). CDR3 length: 14 residues. Trimming took 2 bases from V and 6 from J, leaving 11 bases between them. This CDR3 is CASSLTRLGNEQFF. In nucleotides, the CDR3 is TGTGCCAGCAGTTTAACGAGACTAGGCAATGAGCAGTTCTTC.

This rearrangement joins TRBV15 to TRBJ1-1; tentatively, D is TRBD1 (6 bases). Per the germline V gene, CDR1 is LNHNV and CDR2 is YYDKDF (reference sequence). There are 13 residues in the CDR3. V lost 6 bases and J lost 5, with 13 bases in between. In DNA, the CDR3 is TGTGCCACCAGTGGGGGGCTGTGGACTGAAGCTTTCTTT. As protein: CATSGGLWTEAFF.

This clonotype has only a few counts. Relative to the germline gene, one junction end is altered; a read error may explain this. This chain uses TRBV7-7 with TRBJ2-1; D is possibly TRBD1 or TRBD2 (5 bases each). Germline lookup yields CDR1 SSHAT and CDR2 FNYEAQ (reference sequence). The CDR3 has 13 amino acids. CDR3 in amino acids: CASSLARGSRQFF. CDR3 in DNA: TGTGCTAGCAGCCTCGCCCGGGGCTCGCGCCAGTTCTTC.

The CDR3 spells CATSDWGVAQYF. As DNA, the CDR3 is TGTGCCACCAGTGATTGGGGAGTGGCCCAGTACTTC. The chain joins TRBV24-1 to TRBJ2-5, with D possibly being TRBD2 (5 bases). Germline V gene sequence: CDR1 KGHDR, CDR2 SFDVKD. This CDR3 has 12 residues. The V end lost 2 bases, the J end lost 9 bases, and 9 bases lay between the germline ends.

In this sample, this clonotype turned up many times. V and J are TRBV5-1 and TRBJ2-6, with D unclear. The CDR3 has 17 residues. V was clipped by 0 bases and J by 0 bases, with 10 bases between them. Germline CDR1 SGHRS, CDR2 YFSETQ. CDR3 coding DNA: TGCGCCAGCAGCTTGGACGGAAGAAGCTCTGGGGCCAACGTCCTGACTTTC. This translates into CASSLDGRSSGANVLTF.

This clonotype was seen repeatedly, ten times or more. This chain's CDR3 is CASRQSRQSYPGANVLTF. CDR3 nucleotides: TGTGCCAGCCGTCAATCGCGACAGTCATACCCTGGGGCCAACGTCCTGACTTTC. The V and J genes are TRBV28 and TRBJ2-6, with D tentatively TRBD1 (5 bases). CDR1 is MDHEN, CDR2 SYDVKM, per germline. The V end was cut by 8 bases, the J end by 2 bases, with 22 bases between. This CDR3 region has 18 residues.

The genes are TRBV6-1 and TRBJ1-1, with D perhaps matching TRBD1 (6 bases). V was shortened by 6 bases and J by 0 bases, with 11 bases between the two germline ends. This CDR3 has 14 amino acids. CDR1 MNHNS and CDR2 SASEGT come from the germline V gene. The CDR3 sequence is CASRWTELNTEAFF. The CDR3 coding sequence is TGTGCCAGCAGGTGGACAGAATTGAACACTGAAGCTTTCTTT.

Ten or more counts support this clonotype. The chain uses TRBV5-1 and TRBJ2-1; the match to TRBD2 covers 11 bases. The J segment lost 9 bases and the V segment lost 4 bases, leaving 9 bases of the junction unmatched. Germline-derived CDR1 and CDR2 are SGHRS and YFSETQ. This CDR3 has 15 amino acids. The CDR3 is CASSPRLAGLGEQFF. The CDR3 DNA sequence: TGCGCCAGCAGCCCCAGACTAGCGGGATTAGGTGAGCAGTTCTTC.

This clonotype was seen at least ten times. This rearrangement joins TRBV7-9 to TRBJ2-1, with D possibly TRBD2 on 6 matching bases. The V gene's germline CDR1 is SEHNR and CDR2 FQNEAQ (reference sequence). V shed 7 bases and J shed 1 base, with 14 bases lying between them. This CDR3 comprises 15 residues. CDR3 coding DNA: TGTGCCAGCATCCGACGGGAGACGTCCTACAATGAGCAGTTCTTC. Its protein product is CASIRRETSYNEQFF.

This clonotype has at least ten counts. The chain uses TRBV7-9 and TRBJ2-2, with a tentative D call TRBD1 (6 bases). Trimming took off 5 bases at V and 3 bases at J, with 16 bases between the two ends. Germline CDR1 SEHNR, CDR2 FQNEAQ (reference sequence). The CDR3 consists of 16 residues. CDR3 bases: TGTGCCAGCAGCCCATTGGACAGATCTCACACCGGGGAGCTGTTTTTT. Protein sequence: CASSPLDRSHTGELFF.

This clonotype was found many times. The V call is TRBV4-3, the J call TRBJ2-2; the D is unclear. Germline CDR1 reads LGHNA; CDR2 reads YSLEER. The length of the CDR3 is 14 residues. Trimming stripped 4 bases from V and 4 bases from J, with 10 bases between. CDR3 in amino acids: CASSRFSGTGELFF. CDR3 in DNA: TGCGCCAGCAGCCGGTTCTCGGGCACCGGGGAGCTGTTTTTT.

This clonotype was seen many times. V usage is TRBV5-6 and J usage is TRBJ2-2; D remains ambiguous. CDR1 is SGHDT and CDR2 is YYEEEE in the germline V gene. The CDR3 runs to 15 residues. V was shortened by 0 bases and J by 0 bases, with 6 bases between the two germline ends. The CDR3 here is CASSLDSPNTGELFF. CDR3 coding DNA: TGTGCCAGCAGCTTGGACAGCCCGAACACCGGGGAGCTGTTTTTT.

The chain is built from TRBV29-1 and TRBJ2-1; 9 bases are a match to TRBD1. CDR3 length: 13 amino acids. V lost 6 bases and J lost 8; bases outside the gene matches: 8. Germline CDR1 SQVTM, CDR2 ANQGSEA. CDR3 protein: CSVAGTGTYEQFF. The CDR3 DNA sequence: TGCAGCGTCGCCGGGACAGGGACTTATGAGCAGTTCTTC.

This clonotype qualifies as medium-sized. CDR3 in DNA: TGCAGTGCTAGAGATTACAGAAAAGGGTCCTACGAGCAGTACTTC. It codes for CSARDYRKGSYEQYF. V gene TRBV20-1 combines with J gene TRBJ2-7; D is unresolved. CDR3 size: 15 residues. Germline V gene data show CDR1 as DFQATT and CDR2 as SNEGSKA (reference sequence). V dropped 0 bases and J dropped 1 base, with 13 bases sitting between them.

This clonotype was counted between two and nine times. The chain employs TRBV6-2 or TRBV6-3 and TRBJ1-1; D is perhaps TRBD1 (5 bases). This CDR3 comprises 14 residues. The V gene's germline CDR1 is MNHEY and CDR2 SVGEGT. V lost 6 bases, J lost 1 base, and 12 bases lay in between. The CDR3 DNA sequence: TGTGCCAGCAGGACGGGACGGTCGAACACTGAAGCTTTCTTT. Protein: CASRTGRSNTEAFF.

In this sample, this clonotype turned up a few times. The V call is TRBV6-5, the J call TRBJ2-3; 12 bases map to TRBD2. The CDR3 totals 16 residues. Germline assignment: CDR1 MNHEY and CDR2 SVGAGI. J was trimmed by 4 bases and V by 4 bases; bases with no gene match: 6. The CDR3: CASSFGLAGFADTQYF. In DNA, the CDR3 is TGTGCCAGCAGTTTCGGACTAGCGGGATTCGCAGATACGCAGTATTTT.

This clonotype showed up many times. The J gene is TRBJ2-7, the V gene TRBV7-2, with 7 bases that match TRBD2. The CDR3 runs 15 residues. V was pared by 1 base and J by 7 bases, with 10 bases of the junction left unmatched. The germline gives CDR1 SGHTA, CDR2 FQGNSA. The CDR3: CASSLDAGVNLEQYF. The CDR3 DNA is TGTGCCAGCAGCTTAGATGCGGGAGTAAATTTGGAGCAGTACTTC.

This clonotype has at least ten counts. The CDR3, as DNA: TGTGCCAGCAGTTCTACAGGGTACGGCTACACCTTC. This codes for CASSSTGYGYTF. The genes are TRBV27 and TRBJ1-2; TRBD1 might be the D (6 bases). Germline CDR1 is MNHEY and CDR2 is SMNVEV (reference sequence). This CDR3 has 12 amino acids. Trimming took off 4 bases at V and 8 bases at J, with 11 bases between the two ends.

This rearrangement joins TRBV6-5 to TRBJ2-1; 9 bases map to TRBD2. Losses at the gene ends were 0 bases for V and 6 bases for J; bases not matched to a gene: 6. The CDR3 has 16 amino acids. CDR1 MNHEY and CDR2 SVGAGI come from the germline V gene. For the CDR3, the DNA is TGTGCCAGCAGTTACTCGGGGACTAGCAAGTCCAATGAGCAGTTCTTC. Protein: CASSYSGTSKSNEQFF.

A few counts support this clonotype. This sequence joins TRBV12-3 or TRBV12-4 and TRBJ2-3, with 11 bases lining up with TRBD2. This CDR3 spans 15 amino acids. Trimming cost V 1 base and J 4 bases; bases outside gene matches: 1. CDR3 nucleotide sequence: TGTGCCAGCAGTTTAGGTAGCGGGAGGGCAGATACGCAGTATTTT. This codes for CASSLGSGRADTQYF.

Notes on this clonotype: The conserved phenylalanine or tryptophan normally closing the CDR3 is absent here, so this likely arose from a read error. The chain couples TRBV6-5 to TRBJ2-5; D unclear. The CDR3 loop spans 11 amino acids. With 0 bases removed from V and 6 bases from J, the gap between germline ends came to 2 bases. Germline V CDR1 and CDR2: MNHEY, SVGAGI. The chain's CDR3 is CASSYSKTQYL. The CDR3 nucleotides read TGTGCCAGCAGTTACTCCAAGACCCAGTACTTA.

This clonotype occurred a few times. This sequence joins TRBV6-5 and TRBJ1-3, with D possibly TRBD1 on 6 matching bases. The V gene's germline CDR1 is MNHEY and CDR2 SVGAGI. The CDR3 contains 15 residues. Trimming removed 4 bases from V and 0 bases from J, with 10 bases in between. For the CDR3, the DNA is TGTGCCAGCAGTTTCGGACAGTTCTCTGGAAACACCATATATTTT. It encodes CASSFGQFSGNTIYF.

This clonotype was observed many times. The V gene is TRBV2, the J gene TRBJ1-1, with D unresolved. Trimming pared 5 bases from V and 2 bases from J, leaving 12 bases between. The CDR3 sequence is 14 residues long. Germline CDR1 is SNHLY and CDR2 is FYNNEI. DNA of the CDR3: TGTGCCAGCAGTCCGCGGTGGAGCAACACTGAAGCTTTCTTT. It encodes CASSPRWSNTEAFF.

This clonotype has a count of ten or more. The V and J genes are TRBV5-5 and TRBJ2-7; no clear D gene. V was shortened by 4 bases and J by 4 bases, with 12 bases between the two germline ends. The germline V gene has CDR1 SGHKS and CDR2 YYEKEE (reference sequence). This CDR3 has 13 residues. CDR3 protein: CASSDARVYEQYF. CDR3 coding DNA: TGTGCCAGCAGCGACGCCCGCGTGTACGAGCAGTACTTC.

This clonotype was found a few times. The chain has TRBV20-1 and TRBJ1-1; D is unclear. CDR1 and CDR2 (germline): DFQATT, SNEGSKA (reference sequence). V lost 5 bases, J lost 5 bases, and 12 bases lay in between. CDR3 length: 12 residues. CDR3 in amino acids: CSAGLYGTEAFF. CDR3 in DNA: TGCAGTGCTGGCCTCTATGGGACTGAAGCTTTCTTT.